Below, 14 T cell receptor beta chains from the same sample are listed, as sequenced in a study of T cell changes during pregnancy in multiple sclerosis. Repertoires were generated with immunoSEQ multiplex PCR, while TCRdb's copy carries only in-frame clones and drops some. Counted here are over 90,000 clones, roughly 92% occurring once; the ten biggest clones make up about 0.93%. Sequenced material: peripheral blood, taken after pregnancy. The source of these receptors is a female donor with multiple sclerosis, enrolled in a pregnancy study.

This chain connects TRBV2 to TRBJ1-1; D is ambiguous. CDR1 is SNHLY and CDR2 is FYNNEI in the germline V gene. This CDR3 is built from 15 residues. Trimming pared 7 bases from V and 3 bases from J, leaving 18 bases between. CDR3 in amino acids: CASNNGRESYTEAFF. CDR3 DNA: TGTGCCAGCAATAACGGGCGGGAGAGCTACACTGAAGCTTTCTTT.

The gene calls are TRBV7-9 and TRBJ2-7; TRBD1 agrees at 12 bases. Germline CDR1 is SEHNR and CDR2 is FQNEAQ (reference sequence). There are 18 residues in the CDR3. The trim removed 4 bases at V and 2 bases at J, leaving 12 bases unmatched. Here the CDR3 reads CASSSPGTGGPLAYEQYF. In DNA form, the CDR3 reads TGTGCCAGCAGCTCGCCCGGGACAGGGGGCCCCTTAGCCTACGAGCAGTACTTC.

This sequence joins TRBV7-9 and TRBJ2-1, with 9 bases that match TRBD2. The CDR3 has 16 residues. Losses at the gene ends were 3 bases for V and 8 bases for J; bases not matched to a gene: 11. Germline CDR1 and CDR2: SEHNR and FQNEAQ (reference sequence). CDR3 loop: CASSLELAGLSHEQFF. CDR3 DNA sequence: TGTGCCAGCAGCTTGGAACTAGCGGGCCTGTCCCATGAGCAGTTCTTC.

This CDR3 is CASSDTRGTAIYF. The CDR3 DNA sequence: TGTGCCAGCAGTGACACCCGGGGGACCGCCATATATTTT. The chain recombines TRBV2 with TRBJ1-3; a weak D match, TRBD1 (5 bases). V was shortened by 3 bases and J by 11 bases, with 14 bases between the two germline ends. Germline V gene lookup returns CDR1 SNHLY and CDR2 FYNNEI. The CDR3 has 13 amino acids.

The chain links TRBV18 to TRBJ2-3, with TRBD2 identical over 8 bases. The CDR3 is made up of 16 amino acids. Germline V gives CDR1 KGHSH, CDR2 LQKENI. Trimming took 1 base from V and 2 from J; bases not matched to a gene: 5. CDR3 region: CASSPRGSGNTDTQYF. CDR3 DNA: TGTGCCAGCTCACCACGGGGTAGCGGGAACACAGATACGCAGTATTTT.

This clone was recorded only once. The DNA is left out, because the CDR3 cannot be placed on it with certainty; the CDR3 is given as TCRdb lists it. CDR3 region: CASSSSTVYNYGYTF. The chain carries TRBV6-6 and TRBJ1-2; the tabulated D call, TRBD1, remains unverified against the DNA. The CDR3 has 15 residues if both end residues are counted. Looked up from germline, CDR1 is MNHNY and CDR2 is SVGAGI (reference sequence).

The genes are TRBV27 and TRBJ2-7, with 13 nucleotides matching TRBD2. The V gene end was trimmed by 6 bases and the J gene end by 6 bases; junction bases not matched to a gene: 5. This CDR3 comprises 14 residues. Germline V gene sequence: CDR1 MNHEY, CDR2 SMNVEV (reference sequence). CDR3 DNA: TGTGCCAGCAGCCAAGGACTAGCGGGAGCCGAGCAGTACTTC. Protein product: CASSQGLAGAEQYF.

The chain employs TRBV19 and TRBJ2-1; 8 bases align to TRBD2. The germline CDR1 and CDR2 sequences are LNHDA and SQIVND (reference sequence). The CDR3 covers 15 residues. The junction had 10 bases not matched to a gene; V was cut back by 8 bases and J by 4 bases. The CDR3 DNA reads TGTGCCAGTTCGCCTCGGGAGGGCCAATACAATGAGCAGTTCTTC. Translation: CASSPREGQYNEQFF.

The chain has TRBV6-1 and TRBJ2-7; TRBD2 matches 10 bases. Trimming removed 3 bases from V and 5 bases from J; junction bases left unmatched: 4. This CDR3 has 14 amino acids. Per germline, CDR1 MNHNS and CDR2 SASEGT. The CDR3 sequence is CASSDPLAGDEQYF. CDR3 coding DNA: TGTGCCAGCAGTGACCCCCTAGCGGGAGACGAGCAGTACTTC.

This clone was seen only once. The chain combines TRBV25-1 with TRBJ2-5, with 12 nucleotides matching TRBD2. The germline V gene has CDR1 MGHDK and CDR2 SYGVNS. This CDR3 contains 17 residues. V dropped 2 bases and J dropped 2; count of bases not matched to a gene: 6. The DNA of the CDR3 is TGTGCCAGCAGTGAAGTAAGACTAGCGGGAGTTCAAGAGACCCAGTACTTC. This gives the protein CASSEVRLAGVQETQYF.

The chain employs TRBV18 and TRBJ1-2; tentatively, D is TRBD1 (5 bases). From germline, CDR1 is KGHSH and CDR2 LQKENI. This CDR3 has 12 residues. Trimming removed 3 bases at V and 12 bases at J, with 14 bases between. The CDR3 nucleotides read TGTGCCAGCTCACCTCCTGGGGGGTTCCACACCTTC. The encoded protein is CASSPPGGFHTF.

J is TRBJ1-1 and V is TRBV6-6, with 7 bases identical to TRBD1. CDR1 is MNHNY and CDR2 is SVGAGI in the germline V gene (reference sequence). V was clipped by 4 bases and J by 11 bases; unmatched bases: 10. CDR3 length equals 13 residues. As DNA, the CDR3 is TGTGCCAGCAGTTTCACAGGGGCCCTTGGGGCTTTCTTT. Its translation: CASSFTGALGAFF.

The chain couples TRBV19 to TRBJ2-2; 7 nucleotides match TRBD2. The CDR3 totals 16 residues. Germline trimming cut 5 bases from V and 7 bases from J; bases unmatched to any gene: 13. CDR1 and CDR2 (germline): LNHDA, SQIVND (reference sequence). CDR3 sequence (DNA): TGTGCCAGTAGTCCCGGGAGGCGTGGAGGGGACGGGGAGCTGTTTTTT. Translated, it gives CASSPGRRGGDGELFF.

The J gene is TRBJ1-1, the V gene TRBV7-6; no definite D call. The CDR3 contains 17 residues. The germline V and J ends were trimmed by 1 base and 0 bases, with 15 bases remaining between them. Germline V gene data show CDR1 as SGHVS and CDR2 as FNYEAQ. As DNA, the CDR3 is TGTGCCAGCAGCTTAGGTAGGTGGAGAACTATGAACACTGAAGCTTTCTTT. Translated: CASSLGRWRTMNTEAFF. Filled out from reference TRBV7-6 and TRBJ1-1, the complete variable domain reads GAGVSQSPRYKVTKRGQDVALRCDPISGHVSLYWYRQALGQGPEFLTYFNYEAQQDKSGLPNDRFSAERPEGSISTLTIQRTEQRDSAMYRCASSLGRWRTMNTEAFFGQGTRLTVV.